These T cell receptor beta chains were read from a single sample in a study of CD8+ T cells in alopecia areata. Measured with immunoSEQ multiplex PCR; TCRdb has only the in-frame clones, and not every one. In the table there are around 180,000 clones, approximately 61% of which are singletons. This specimen consisted of CD4+ T cells sorted from blood, obtained at week 24, from a patient treated with tofacitinib. These receptors all come from a human donor with alopecia areata. Both conserved end residues are part of each CDR3. D genes are given only for firm matches. Clone size is shown for a subset of rows, as once, few, many or a class of expanded clone.

J | V | D | size | DNA | CDR3
TRBJ2-1 | TRBV27 | - | - | TGTGCCAGCAGCCCAGAGGGATACTCCTACAATGAGCAGTTCTTC | CASSPEGYSYNEQFF
TRBJ2-7 | TRBV10-3 | - | - | TGTGCCATCAGTGAGTGGGACGAGCAGTACTTC | CAISEWDEQYF
TRBJ1-2 | TRBV6-4 | TRBD1 | - | TGTGCCAGCAGGGGGACAGGGCACGGCTACACCTTC | CASRGTGHGYTF
TRBJ1-2 | TRBV20-1 | TRBD1 | - | TGCAGTCCTACGACAGGGGATGGCTACACCTTC | CSPTTGDGYTF
TRBJ1-4 | TRBV30 | TRBD1 | once | TGTGCCTGGGCCGACAGGGGCCTTAATGAAAAACTGTTTTTT | CAWADRGLNEKLFF
TRBJ2-2 | TRBV2 | - | few | TGTGCCAGCAGTGAAGCGCCCTACGGGGGGAACACCGGGGAGCTGTTTTTT | CASSEAPYGGNTGELFF
TRBJ2-2 | TRBV30 | - | - | TGTGCCTGGGATCTAGGAGGGGAGCTGTTTTTT | CAWDLGGELFF
TRBJ2-3 | TRBV29-1 | - | - | TGCAGCGTTGAGAGGGATTCTAGCACAGATACGCAGTATTTT | CSVERDSSTDTQYF
TRBJ2-2 | TRBV4-3 | TRBD2 | - | TGCGCCAGCAGACTAAGCGGGGTTGGAGTATTTACGAACACCGGGGAGCTGTTTTTT | CASRLSGVGVFTNTGELFF
TRBJ2-7 | TRBV5-1 | - | - | TGCGCCAGCTCCCCCGGCAGGGAATACGAGCAGTACTTC | CASSPGREYEQYF
TRBJ1-1 | TRBV27 | - | - | TGTGCCAGCAGTTTACAGGGGCAGAACACTGAAGCTTTCTTT | CASSLQGQNTEAFF
TRBJ2-5 | TRBV2 | - | - | TGTGCCAGCAGTCCCGACTCCGCACTATTAGGGATAGAGACCCAGTACTTC | CASSPDSALLGIETQYF
TRBJ2-5 | TRBV29-1 | TRBD2 | - | TGCAGCGTTGTCGGAACTAGCGGAACTCAAGAGACCCAGTACTTC | CSVVGTSGTQETQYF
TRBJ2-1 | TRBV29-1 | TRBD2 | few | TGCAGCGTCAGCGGGAGCTCCTACAATGAGCAGTTCTTC | CSVSGSSYNEQFF
TRBJ1-2 | TRBV5-1 | - | - | TGCGCCAGCAGCTTCCAACCTCAAGGGGCGAATGGCTACACCTTC | CASSFQPQGANGYTF
TRBJ1-2 | TRBV7-2 | TRBD1 | few | TGTGCCAGCAGCCCCGGACAGGGTGACTATGGCTACACCTTC | CASSPGQGDYGYTF
TRBJ1-1 | TRBV5-1 | - | once | TGCGCCAGCAGCTTGTTCGGGGGCGCGGACACTGAAGCTTTCTTT | CASSLFGGADTEAFF
TRBJ1-2 | TRBV15 | - | - | TGTGCCACCAGCAGAGGTTCCGGGACTTTAGCTGGCTACACCTTC | CATSRGSGTLAGYTF
TRBJ2-7 | TRBV30 | TRBD1 | - | TGTGCCTGGAGTGTAACGGGACAGGGAGTGTACGAGCAGTACTTC | CAWSVTGQGVYEQYF
TRBJ2-7 | TRBV2 | - | - | TGTGCCAGCAGTGGGTCCTACGAGCAGTACTTC | CASSGSYEQYF
TRBJ2-5 | TRBV11-2 | - | - | TGTGCCAGCAGCTTAGATGGGGAGACCCAGTACTTC | CASSLDGETQYF
TRBJ1-4 | TRBV19 | - | - | TGTGCCAGTAGCTTGCAGGGGACTAATGAAAAACTGTTTTTT | CASSLQGTNEKLFF
TRBJ2-1 | TRBV10-3 | - | - | TGTGCCATCAGAGACAACGGCGATGAGCAGTTCTTC | CAIRDNGDEQFF
TRBJ2-1 | TRBV7-8 | TRBD2 | - | TGTGCCACCCGGACTAGCGGGGGGGCCGGTCTTCACAATGAGCAGTTCTTC | CATRTSGGAGLHNEQFF
TRBJ2-3 | TRBV10-3 | - | - | TGTGCCATCAGTGGGGGGAGCACAGATACGCAGTATTTT | CAISGGSTDTQYF
TRBJ1-5 | TRBV19 | TRBD1 | - | TGTGCCAGTAGTATTTCCGGCAGGGGGCGAGTGGACAATCAGCCCCAGCATTTT | CASSISGRGRVDNQPQHF
TRBJ2-2 | TRBV7-9 | TRBD2 | few | TGTGCCAGCAGCTTAGCGTTAGCGGGGATCACCGGGGAGCTGTTTTTT | CASSLALAGITGELFF
TRBJ1-2 | TRBV25-1 | - | - | TGTGCCAGCAGTGAATACCCCGGGAGAGGCGTATATGGCTACACCTTC | CASSEYPGRGVYGYTF
TRBJ2-3 | TRBV4-1 | - | - | TGCGCCAGCAGTCCCCTTCTTGGGGCCCGCACAGATACGCAGTATTTT | CASSPLLGARTDTQYF
TRBJ2-7 | TRBV30 | - | - | TGTGCCTGGAGTGTACGTGTAAACGAGCAGTACTTC | CAWSVRVNEQYF
TRBJ1-1 | TRBV5-6 | - | many | TGTGCCAGCAGCAAACCCCCGGGCCCGGGCGGAGGAGCTGAAGCTTTCTTT | CASSKPPGPGGGAEAFF
TRBJ1-1 | TRBV4-1 | - | - | TGCGCCAGCAGCCCTATGGTCGTGAACACTGAAGCTTTCTTT | CASSPMVVNTEAFF
TRBJ2-4 | TRBV5-1 | TRBD1 | - | TGCGCCAGCAGCTTGATCGGACAGGGGCCGGACATTCAGTACTTC | CASSLIGQGPDIQYF
TRBJ2-6 | TRBV10-3 | TRBD1 | few | TGTGCCATCAGTGCAGGGGGCTCTGGGGCCAACGTCCTGACTTTC | CAISAGGSGANVLTF
TRBJ2-1 | TRBV7-2 | TRBD1 | few | TGTGCCAGCAGCTTAGCCGGGACAGCAATCAATGAGCAGTTCTTC | CASSLAGTAINEQFF
TRBJ2-2 | TRBV5-6 | TRBD2 | - | TGTGCCAGCACCTCCCTCGGGGGGAGGAACACCGGGGAGCTGTTTTTT | CASTSLGGRNTGELFF
TRBJ1-2 | TRBV18 | TRBD1 | - | TGTGCCAGCTCACCAACGGGACAGGGGGCGTCGAACTATGGCTACACCTTC | CASSPTGQGASNYGYTF
TRBJ1-1 | TRBV9 | - | - | TGTGCCAGCAGCGTATTACAAGGGTCTGAAGCTTTCTTT | CASSVLQGSEAFF
TRBJ2-6 | TRBV29-1 | TRBD1 | few | TGCAGCGTTGAAGGGGACAGGGTGACTGGGGCCAACGTCCTGACTTTC | CSVEGDRVTGANVLTF
TRBJ2-3 | TRBV6-6 | TRBD2 | few | TGTGCCAGCAGCGGAGCGGGGAGGACAGATACGCAGTATTTT | CASSGAGRTDTQYF
TRBJ2-3 | TRBV30 | - | - | TGTGCCTGGAGTCCGGGCCAGAAGGGAGATACGCAGTATTTT | CAWSPGQKGDTQYF
TRBJ2-2 | TRBV5-6 | - | - | TGTGCCAGCAGCAATGGACAACTCGGGGAGCTGTTTTTT | CASSNGQLGELFF
TRBJ1-6 | TRBV6-5 | TRBD1 | - | TGTGCCAGCAGTTTTGGGGACAGAAATTCACCCCTCCACTTT | CASSFGDRNSPLHF
TRBJ1-4 | TRBV5-1 | - | - | TGCGCCAGCAGCTTGGCCGGAGCAACTAATGAAAAACTGTTTTTT | CASSLAGATNEKLFF
TRBJ2-1 | TRBV4-3 | TRBD2 | many | TGCGCCAGCAGCCAAGGCTTGACTAGCGGGGGTGGGAATGAGCAGTTCTTC | CASSQGLTSGGGNEQFF
TRBJ2-7 | TRBV29-1 | - | once | TGCAGCGTTGACGTCCCTGGGGCGGGTTACGAGCAGTACTTC | CSVDVPGAGYEQYF
TRBJ1-1 | TRBV6-1 | - | - | TGTGCCAGCAGTCTCGCCCCTATGAACACTGAAGCTTTCTTT | CASSLAPMNTEAFF
TRBJ2-3 | TRBV29-1 | - | once | TGCAGCGTTGGGACAGTCGACACAGATACGCAGTATTTT | CSVGTVDTDTQYF
TRBJ2-3 | TRBV29-1 | TRBD2 | few | TGCAGCATTATTAGCGGGGGGGCCAGCACAGATACGCAGTATTTT | CSIISGGASTDTQYF
TRBJ1-5 | TRBV15 | TRBD1 | - | TGTGCCACCAGCAGAGGGACAGGGGGGAATCAGCCCCAGCATTTT | CATSRGTGGNQPQHF
TRBJ1-2 | TRBV4-1 | - | - | TGCGCCAGCAGCCAAGATCCGTATAGCTATGGCTACACCTTC | CASSQDPYSYGYTF
TRBJ2-1 | TRBV27 | TRBD1 | few | TGTGCCAGCAGTCGCCGGACAGGGGGAGAAGATGAGCAGTTCTTC | CASSRRTGGEDEQFF
TRBJ2-3 | TRBV6-1 | - | - | TGTGCCAGCAGTGGGGCGGGGGCCATCACAGATACGCAGTATTTT | CASSGAGAITDTQYF
TRBJ1-5 | TRBV27 | TRBD1 | - | TGTGCCAGCAGGGCCGGACAGGGGGGCAATCAGCCCCAGCATTTT | CASRAGQGGNQPQHF